Presented here are 26 T cell receptor beta chains from one specimen sequenced in a study of regulatory T cells in long-lasting Graves disease. Time point in this sample: newly diagnosed GD, antithyroid drugs for less than 3 months. Scientists built the TCR library using RNA that was extracted from PBMCs. According to the study, TCR beta libraries were built with iRepertoire HTBI primers and CDR3-region Arm-PCR. A single record per CDR3 protein comes from TCRdb applying MiXCR to the multiplex PCR reads. The data hold approximately 230,000 distinct CDR3 sequences, with about 17% observed a single time. Sequenced here: peripheral blood mononuclear cells (PBMCs), sampled at new diagnosis, from a patient treated with antithyroid drugs. All receptors derive from a female donor with Graves disease.

Ten or more counts support this clonotype. The chain has TRBV3-1 and TRBJ2-1, with D tentatively TRBD1 (6 bases). Looked up from germline, CDR1 is LGHDT and CDR2 is YNNKEL (reference sequence). The CDR3 covers 18 residues. Trimming removed 4 bases at V and 0 bases at J, with 19 bases between. Here the CDR3 DNA reads TGTGCCAGCAGCCCCCGATTCACAGGGAAAGGCTCCTACAATGAGCAGTTCTTC. It translates to CASSPRFTGKGSYNEQFF.

In this sample, this clonotype turned up many times. This chain links TRBV4-3 with TRBJ1-1; 7 nucleotides match TRBD1. J was trimmed by 1 base and V by 3 bases; bases with no gene match: 8. The CDR3 is 16 residues long. Germline values: CDR1 LGHNA, CDR2 YSLEER. In DNA, the CDR3 is TGCGCCAGCAGCCATGAACCGGGACAGAGGAACACTGAAGCTTTCTTT. This codes for CASSHEPGQRNTEAFF.

This clonotype was picked up many times. V usage is TRBV6-1 and J usage is TRBJ2-7; either TRBD1 or TRBD2 may supply D (5 bases each). Trimming stripped 5 bases from V and 4 bases from J, with 18 bases between. Germline V gene sequence: CDR1 MNHNS, CDR2 SASEGT. The CDR3 length is 15 residues. In DNA, the CDR3 is TGTGCCAGCAGTCACGAAGGGACCGAAACTTACGAGCAGTACTTC. Translating gives CASSHEGTETYEQYF.

This clonotype appeared many times. The chain recombines TRBV2 with TRBJ1-3, with D unresolved. Germline CDR1 reads SNHLY; CDR2 reads FYNNEI. The CDR3 covers 12 residues. With 7 bases removed from V and 4 bases from J, the gap between germline ends came to 8 bases. DNA of the CDR3: TGTGCCAGCAAAGGGCCCGGAAACACCATATATTTT. Protein product: CASKGPGNTIYF.

In its sample, this clonotype was seen many times. V usage is TRBV7-9 and J usage is TRBJ1-1, with D possibly TRBD1 on 6 matching bases. V was shortened by 3 bases and J by 5 bases, with 10 bases between the two germline ends. Per the germline V gene, CDR1 is SEHNR and CDR2 is FQNEAQ (reference sequence). The CDR3 runs 13 residues. CDR3: CASSLPGTTEAFF. The DNA for the CDR3 is TGTGCCAGCAGCTTGCCCGGGACAACTGAAGCTTTCTTT.

The chain links TRBV28 to TRBJ1-5; D is ambiguous. Germline loops: CDR1 MDHEN, CDR2 SYDVKM. V was trimmed by 3 bases and J by 1 base, leaving 13 bases between them. This CDR3 is 16 amino acids long. This chain's CDR3 is CASSLWRVGSNQPQHF. CDR3 in DNA: TGTGCCAGCAGTTTGTGGAGGGTCGGGAGCAATCAGCCCCAGCATTTT.

This clonotype was recorded many times. The chain carries TRBV20-1 and TRBJ1-1, with a possible D match to TRBD1 (6 bases). The CDR3 covers 11 residues. The V gene's germline CDR1 is DFQATT and CDR2 SNEGSKA (reference sequence). Trimming shortened V by 4 bases and J by 7 bases, and 10 bases separated the two germline ends. This CDR3 reads CSATRQVEAFF. DNA for the CDR3: TGCAGTGCTACCCGACAGGTTGAAGCTTTCTTT.

There are many counts of this clonotype. V is TRBV7-9 and J is TRBJ1-2, with unresolved D. CDR3 length equals 13 residues. Trimming removed 4 bases at V and 0 bases at J, with 6 bases between. Germline-derived CDR1 and CDR2 are SEHNR and FQNEAQ (reference sequence). The CDR3 nucleotides read TGTGCCAGCAGCTCCGTTTCTAACTATGGCTACACCTTC. It yields the protein CASSSVSNYGYTF.

In its sample, this clonotype was seen many times. The V gene is TRBV12-3 or TRBV12-4, the J gene TRBJ2-5; no clear D gene. V lost 2 bases and J lost 1, with 11 bases in between. CDR3 size: 15 residues. The CDR3: CASSLFDPIQETQYF. CDR3 nucleotides: TGTGCCAGCAGTTTATTCGACCCGATCCAAGAGACCCAGTACTTC.

The table lists this clonotype with many counts. The V and J genes are TRBV7-8 and TRBJ1-2; the match to TRBD1 covers 7 bases. V lost 1 base, J lost 14 bases, and 13 bases stayed unmatched. This CDR3 spans 14 amino acids. Germline V gene data show CDR1 as SGHVS and CDR2 as FQNEAQ. Here the CDR3 reads CASSLGGWDSNWTF. As DNA, the CDR3 is TGTGCCAGCAGCTTAGGGGGGTGGGACAGTAATTGGACCTTC.

A note on this clonotype: One base separates it from a far larger clone, so it is likely a read error. This chain links TRBV2 with TRBJ2-1; D is perhaps TRBD2 (6 bases). The germline gives CDR1 SNHLY, CDR2 FYNNEI. CDR3 size: 13 residues. CDR3 sequence reads: CASRETRQETRYF. In DNA form, the CDR3 reads TGTGCCAGCAGAGAGACTAGACAAGAGACCCGGTACTTC.

This clonotype has ten or more counts. J is TRBJ1-4 and V is TRBV6-1; D gene uncertain. Per the germline V gene, CDR1 is MNHNS and CDR2 is SASEGT. Trimming stripped 6 bases from V and 5 bases from J, with 13 bases between. The CDR3 consists of 14 residues. The CDR3 sequence: CASRSSGGNEKLFF. DNA of the CDR3: TGTGCCAGCAGGTCCAGCGGTGGGAATGAAAAACTGTTTTTT.

The sample holds many counts of this clonotype. The CDR3 sequence is CASSQSGSFYEQYF. CDR3 nucleotide sequence: TGTGCCAGCAGCCAAAGCGGGAGCTTTTACGAGCAGTACTTC. The chain carries TRBV3-1 and TRBJ2-7; TRBD2 agrees at 8 bases. Germline lookup yields CDR1 LGHDT and CDR2 YNNKEL (reference sequence). This CDR3 spans 14 amino acids. V lost 2 bases and J lost 4; bases outside the gene matches: 4.

The CDR3 spells CASSLVRGTGSNEQFF. CDR3 nucleotides: TGTGCCAGCAGCTTAGTCCGCGGGACAGGGAGCAATGAGCAGTTCTTC. The chain employs TRBV7-3 and TRBJ2-1, with 9 bases aligning to TRBD1. Germline lookup yields CDR1 SGHTA and CDR2 FQGTGA. CDR3 length: 16 residues. V was pared by 2 bases and J by 6 bases, with 8 bases of the junction left unmatched.

This clonotype showed up many times. The chain links TRBV3-1 to TRBJ2-3, with D maybe TRBD1 (5 bases). V lost 4 bases and J lost 3, with 17 bases in between. Germline lookup yields CDR1 LGHDT and CDR2 YNNKEL (reference sequence). The CDR3 runs to 16 residues. CDR3 loop: CASSPYPGRGTDTQYF. In DNA form, the CDR3 reads TGTGCCAGCAGCCCTTACCCAGGAAGGGGTACAGATACGCAGTATTTT.

Worth noting for this clonotype: A read error may be the cause here, since a much bigger clone is one base away. This sequence joins TRBV6-2 or TRBV6-3 and TRBJ2-5; D unresolved. The CDR3 runs 15 residues. V lost 5 bases to trimming and J lost 6 bases, with 19 bases between them. The germline gives CDR1 MNHEY, CDR2 SVGEGT. CDR3 nucleotide sequence: TGTGCCAGCAGTGAGTATAGCAGGATAGGAAAGACCCAGTACTTC. Residues: CASSEYSRIGKTQYF.

In nucleotides, the CDR3 is TGTGCCAGCAGCTCCAGGACTAGCGGGAGGGCCGAGGATACGCAGTATTTT. As protein: CASSSRTSGRAEDTQYF. The chain joins TRBV7-9 to TRBJ2-3; 15 positions match TRBD2. The CDR3 sequence is 17 residues long. The V segment lost 4 bases and the J segment 6 bases; nucleotides outside the gene matches: 8. Looked up from germline, CDR1 is SEHNR and CDR2 is FQNEAQ (reference sequence). Together with reference TRBV7-9 and TRBJ2-3, the CDR3 gives the full variable domain: DTGVSQNPRHKITKRGQNVTFRCDPISEHNRLYWYRQTLGQGPEFLTYFQNEAQLEKSRLLSDRFSAERPKGSFSTLEIQRTEQGDSAMYLCASSSRTSGRAEDTQYFGPGTRLTVL.

This clonotype has only a few counts. It is likely a read error, because the conserved phenylalanine at the end of the CDR3 is missing. The chain employs TRBV12-3 or TRBV12-4 and TRBJ1-3; D gene uncertain. The CDR3 runs 12 residues. With 6 bases removed from V and 6 bases from J, the gap between germline ends came to 9 bases. The CDR3 region is CASRFTKNTIYS. The CDR3 DNA sequence: TGTGCCAGCAGATTTACCAAAAACACCATATATTCT.

This clonotype was counted many times. CDR3: CASSALTGGNGELFF. Here the CDR3 DNA reads TGCGCCAGCAGCGCGTTGACAGGGGGCAACGGGGAGCTGTTTTTT. The V call is TRBV5-1, the J call TRBJ2-2; TRBD1 agrees at 10 bases. Germline V lookup: CDR1 SGHRS, CDR2 YFSETQ. The CDR3 runs to 15 residues. J was trimmed by 7 bases and V by 4 bases; bases with no gene match: 7.

This clonotype was seen at least ten times. The rearrangement joins TRBV29-1 to TRBJ1-4; 7 positions agree with TRBD1. There are 13 residues in the CDR3. Germline V CDR1 and CDR2: SQVTM, ANQGSEA. Losses at the gene ends were 4 bases for V and 8 bases for J; bases not matched to a gene: 7. In DNA, the CDR3 is TGCAGCGTTGCCAGGGGGGCGGAGGAAAAACTGTTTTTT. Its protein product is CSVARGAEEKLFF.

Only one count was recorded for this clonotype. A much larger clone sits a single nucleotide away, making a read error possible. This rearrangement joins TRBV18 to TRBJ2-5, with D unclear. Germline V gene lookup returns CDR1 KGHSH and CDR2 LQKENI. Deletions cut 4 bases from V and 0 bases from J, with 9 bases between. This CDR3 is built from 14 residues. The CDR3 loop reads CASSRLTDQETQYF. CDR3 bases: TGTGCCAGCTCACGACTCACAGACCAAGAGACCCAGTACTTC. The full variable domain, completed using reference TRBV18 and TRBJ2-5, is NAGVMQNPRHLVRRRGQEARLRCSPMKGHSHVYWYRQLPEEGLKFMVYLQKENIIDESGMPKERFSAEFPKEGPSILRIQQVVRGDSAAYFCASSRLTDQETQYFGPGTRLLVL.

This clonotype has just a few counts. This sequence joins TRBV4-1 and TRBJ1-4; 8 nucleotides line up with TRBD1. V lost 3 bases, J lost 14 bases, and 14 bases stayed unmatched. The germline V gene encodes CDR1 MGHRA and CDR2 YSYEKL. This CDR3 has 15 residues. The DNA of the CDR3 is TGCGCCAGCAGCCAGAAGGGACAGGCGCCCCCGGTCCTGTTTTTT. Its protein is CASSQKGQAPPVLFF.

The sample holds many counts of this clonotype. This sequence joins TRBV7-6 and TRBJ2-1; 13 positions agree with TRBD2. J lost 6 bases, V lost 5 bases, and 7 bases had no gene match. Germline lookup yields CDR1 SGHVS and CDR2 FNYEAQ. The CDR3 sequence is 16 residues long. CDR3 sequence: CASSTLLAGGSNEQFF. CDR3 bases: TGTGCCAGCAGCACCCTACTAGCGGGAGGGTCCAATGAGCAGTTCTTC.

This clonotype was observed many times. The chain joins TRBV5-6 to TRBJ1-4; a weak D match, TRBD1 (6 bases). This CDR3 has 15 residues. Germline loops: CDR1 SGHDT, CDR2 YYEEEE. The V end was cut by 0 bases, the J end by 7 bases, with 13 bases between. The CDR3 protein is CASSLGTAWTEKLFF. As DNA, the CDR3 is TGTGCCAGCAGCTTGGGGACAGCCTGGACTGAAAAACTGTTTTTT.

With regard to this clonotype: A far more abundant clone sits one base away, making this likely a read error. V is TRBV7-2 and J is TRBJ1-1, with TRBD1 matching over 9 bases. With 4 bases clipped from V and 1 base from J, the junction kept 4 bases outside the gene matches. The CDR3 runs to 15 residues. CDR1 SGHTA and CDR2 FQGNSA come from the germline V gene. CDR3 in amino acids: CASSSTGGENTEAFF. The CDR3 DNA is TGTGCCAGCAGCTCGACAGGGGGGGAGAACACTGAAGCTTTCTTT.

This clonotype was counted a few times. The chain recombines TRBV6-2 or TRBV6-3 with TRBJ2-1; 8 bases line up with TRBD2. From germline, CDR1 is MNHEY and CDR2 SVGEGT. CDR3 length equals 15 residues. V was pared by 4 bases and J by 3 bases, with 5 bases of the junction left unmatched. CDR3: CASSSRTSFYNEQFF. The DNA for the CDR3 is TGTGCCAGCAGTTCGAGGACTAGCTTCTACAATGAGCAGTTCTTC.